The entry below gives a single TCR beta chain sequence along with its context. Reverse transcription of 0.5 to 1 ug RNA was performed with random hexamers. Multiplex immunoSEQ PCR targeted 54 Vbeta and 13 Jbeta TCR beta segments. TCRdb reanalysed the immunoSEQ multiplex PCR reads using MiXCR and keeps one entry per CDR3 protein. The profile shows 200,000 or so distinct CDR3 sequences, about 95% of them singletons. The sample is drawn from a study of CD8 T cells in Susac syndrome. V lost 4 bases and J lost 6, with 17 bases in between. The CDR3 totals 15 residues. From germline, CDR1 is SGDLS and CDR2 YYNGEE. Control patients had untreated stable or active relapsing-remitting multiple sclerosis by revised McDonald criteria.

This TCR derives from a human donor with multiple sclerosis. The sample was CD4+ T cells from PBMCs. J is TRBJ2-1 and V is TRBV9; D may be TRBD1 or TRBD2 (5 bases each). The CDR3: CASSTRPTRGNEQFF. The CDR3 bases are TGTGCCAGCAGCACTCGCCCTACTAGGGGCAATGAGCAGTTCTTC.